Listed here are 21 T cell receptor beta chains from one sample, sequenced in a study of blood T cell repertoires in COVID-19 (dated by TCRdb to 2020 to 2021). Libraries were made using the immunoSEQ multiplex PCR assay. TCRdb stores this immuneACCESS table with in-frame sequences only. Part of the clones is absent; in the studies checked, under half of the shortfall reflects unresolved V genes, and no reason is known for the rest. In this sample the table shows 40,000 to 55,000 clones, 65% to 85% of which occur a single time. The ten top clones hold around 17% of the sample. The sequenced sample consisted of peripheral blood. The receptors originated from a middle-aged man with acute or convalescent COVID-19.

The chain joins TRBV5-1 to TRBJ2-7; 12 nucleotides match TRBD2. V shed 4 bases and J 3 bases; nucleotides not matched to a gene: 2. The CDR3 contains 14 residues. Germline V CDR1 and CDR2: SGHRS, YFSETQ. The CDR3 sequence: CASSRTSGNYEQYF. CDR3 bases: TGCGCCAGCAGCCGGACTAGCGGGAACTACGAGCAGTACTTC.

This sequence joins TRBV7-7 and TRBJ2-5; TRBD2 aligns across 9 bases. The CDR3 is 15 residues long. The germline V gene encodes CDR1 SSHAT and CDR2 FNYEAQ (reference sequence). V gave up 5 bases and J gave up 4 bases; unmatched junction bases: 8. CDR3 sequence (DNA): TGTGCCAGCAGCCAGACTAGCGGCGGTGGAGAGACCCAGTACTTC. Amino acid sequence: CASSQTSGGGETQYF. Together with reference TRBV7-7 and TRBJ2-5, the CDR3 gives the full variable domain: GAGVSQSPRYKVTKRGQDVTLRCDPISSHATLYWYQQALGQGPEFLTYFNYEAQPDKSGLPSDRFSAERPEGSISTLTIQRTEQRDSAMYRCASSQTSGGGETQYFGPGTRLLVL.

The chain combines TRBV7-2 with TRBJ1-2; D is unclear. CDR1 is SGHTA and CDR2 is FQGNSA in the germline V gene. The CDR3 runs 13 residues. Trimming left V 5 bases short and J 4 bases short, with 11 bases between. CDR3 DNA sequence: TGTGCCAGCAGCCCGCTTCCGGGCTATGGCTACACCTTC. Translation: CASSPLPGYGYTF. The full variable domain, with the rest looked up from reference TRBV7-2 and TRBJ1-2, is GAGVSQSPSNKVTEKGKDVELRCDPISGHTALYWYRQSLGQGLEFLIYFQGNSAPDKSGLPSDRFSAERTGGSVSTLTIQRTQQEDSAVYLCASSPLPGYGYTFGSGTRLTVV.

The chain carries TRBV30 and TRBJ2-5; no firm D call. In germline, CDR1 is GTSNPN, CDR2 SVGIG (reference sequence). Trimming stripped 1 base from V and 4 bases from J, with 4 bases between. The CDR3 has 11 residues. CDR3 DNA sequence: TGTGCCTGGAGTGCTCGAGAGACCCAGTACTTC. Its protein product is CAWSARETQYF.

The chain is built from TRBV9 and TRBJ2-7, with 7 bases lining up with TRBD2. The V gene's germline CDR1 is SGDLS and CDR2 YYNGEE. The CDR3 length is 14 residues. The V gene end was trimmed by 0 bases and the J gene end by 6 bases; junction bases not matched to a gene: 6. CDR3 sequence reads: CASSVEGWEGEQYF. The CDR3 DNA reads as TGTGCCAGCAGCGTAGAGGGCTGGGAGGGCGAGCAGTACTTC. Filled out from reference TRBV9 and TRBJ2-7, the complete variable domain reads DSGVTQTPKHLITATGQRVTLRCSPRSGDLSVYWYQQSLDQGLQFLIQYYNGEERAKGNILERFSAQQFPDLHSELNLSSLELGDSALYFCASSVEGWEGEQYFGPGTRLTVT.

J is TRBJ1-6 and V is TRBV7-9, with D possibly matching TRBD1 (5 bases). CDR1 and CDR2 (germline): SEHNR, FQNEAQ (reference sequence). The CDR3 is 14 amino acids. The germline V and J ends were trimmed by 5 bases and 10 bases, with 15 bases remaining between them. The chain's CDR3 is CASSPGGVGSPLHF. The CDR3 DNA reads TGTGCCAGCAGCCCCGGGGGGGTTGGGTCACCCCTCCACTTT.

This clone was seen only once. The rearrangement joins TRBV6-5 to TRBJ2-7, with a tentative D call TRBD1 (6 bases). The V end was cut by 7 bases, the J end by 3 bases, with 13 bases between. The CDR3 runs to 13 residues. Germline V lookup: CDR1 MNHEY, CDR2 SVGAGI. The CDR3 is CASNRDTYYEQYV. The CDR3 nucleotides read TGTGCCAGCAATAGGGACACCTACTACGAGCAGTACGTC.

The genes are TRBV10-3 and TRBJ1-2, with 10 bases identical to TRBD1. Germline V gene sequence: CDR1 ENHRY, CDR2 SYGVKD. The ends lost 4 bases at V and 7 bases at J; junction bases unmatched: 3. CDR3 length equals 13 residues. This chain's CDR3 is CAISGQGARGYTF. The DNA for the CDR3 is TGTGCCATCAGTGGACAGGGGGCGCGTGGCTACACCTTC.

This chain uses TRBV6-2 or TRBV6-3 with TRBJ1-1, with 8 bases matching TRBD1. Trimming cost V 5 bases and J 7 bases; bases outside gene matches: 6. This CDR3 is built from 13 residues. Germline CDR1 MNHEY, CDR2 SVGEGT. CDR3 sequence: CASSTSDRGEAFF. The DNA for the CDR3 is TGTGCCAGCAGTACCTCCGACAGGGGTGAAGCTTTCTTT.

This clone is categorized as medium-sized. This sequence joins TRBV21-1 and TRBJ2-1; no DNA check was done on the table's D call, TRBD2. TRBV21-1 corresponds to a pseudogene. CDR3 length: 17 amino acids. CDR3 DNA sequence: TGTGCCAGCAGCCCTTTTATGCGGACTAGCGGGGACAATGAGCAGTTCTTC. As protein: CASSPFMRTSGDNEQFF.

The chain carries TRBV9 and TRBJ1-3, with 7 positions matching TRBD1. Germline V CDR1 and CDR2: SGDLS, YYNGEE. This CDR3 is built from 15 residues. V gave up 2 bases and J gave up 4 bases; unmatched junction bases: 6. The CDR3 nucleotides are TGTGCCAGCAGCGTGCGACAGGGTGGAGGAAACACCATATATTTT. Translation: CASSVRQGGGNTIYF.

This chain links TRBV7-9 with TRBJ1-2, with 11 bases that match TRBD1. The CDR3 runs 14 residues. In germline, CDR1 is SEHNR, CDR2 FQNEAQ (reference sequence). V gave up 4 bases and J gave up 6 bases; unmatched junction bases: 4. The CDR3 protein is CASSSRDRGNGYTF. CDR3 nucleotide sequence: TGTGCCAGCAGCTCCCGGGACAGGGGGAATGGCTACACCTTC.

Written as DNA, the CDR3 is TGTGCCAGCAGTGGGGGGACAGTCGAGCAGTACGTC. It codes for CASSGGTVEQYV. J is TRBJ2-7 and V is TRBV2; 7 bases map to TRBD1. This CDR3 region has 12 residues. The V and J ends lost 4 bases and 6 bases, in that order; junction bases with no gene match: 3. The germline gives CDR1 SNHLY, CDR2 FYNNEI.

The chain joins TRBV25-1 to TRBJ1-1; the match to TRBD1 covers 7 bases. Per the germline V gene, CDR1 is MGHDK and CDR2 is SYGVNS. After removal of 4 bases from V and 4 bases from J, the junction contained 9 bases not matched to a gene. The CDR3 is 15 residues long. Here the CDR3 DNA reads TGTGCCAGCAGTGCTCCAGGGGGACGTCGCACTGAAGCTTTCTTT. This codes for CASSAPGGRRTEAFF.

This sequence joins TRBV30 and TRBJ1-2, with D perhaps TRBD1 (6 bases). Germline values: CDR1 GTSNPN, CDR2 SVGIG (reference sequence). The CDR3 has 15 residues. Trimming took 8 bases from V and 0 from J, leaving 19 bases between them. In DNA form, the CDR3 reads TGTGCCCCGTGCCCGGGACAAATCACTAACTATGGCTACACCTTC. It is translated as CAPCPGQITNYGYTF.

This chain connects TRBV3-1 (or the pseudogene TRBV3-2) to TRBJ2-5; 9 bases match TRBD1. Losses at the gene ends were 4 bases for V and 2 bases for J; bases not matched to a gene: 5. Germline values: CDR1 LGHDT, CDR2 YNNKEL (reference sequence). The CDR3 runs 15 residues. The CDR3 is CASSPRDRAQETQYF. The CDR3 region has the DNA TGTGCCAGCAGCCCCAGGGACAGGGCACAAGAGACCCAGTACTTC.

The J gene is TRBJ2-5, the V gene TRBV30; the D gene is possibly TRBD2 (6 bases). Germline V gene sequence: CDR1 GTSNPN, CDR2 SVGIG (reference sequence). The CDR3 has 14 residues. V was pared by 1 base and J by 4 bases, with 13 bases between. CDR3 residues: CAWSGRDFSETQYF. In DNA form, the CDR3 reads TGTGCCTGGAGTGGGCGGGATTTTTCAGAGACCCAGTACTTC.

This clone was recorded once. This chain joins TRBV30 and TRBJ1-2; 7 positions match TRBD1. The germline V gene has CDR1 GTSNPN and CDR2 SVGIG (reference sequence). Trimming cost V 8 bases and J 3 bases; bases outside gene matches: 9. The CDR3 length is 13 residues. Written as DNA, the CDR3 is TGTGCCGGGAAAGGGGGCTCGGACTATGGCTACACCTTC. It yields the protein CAGKGGSDYGYTF.

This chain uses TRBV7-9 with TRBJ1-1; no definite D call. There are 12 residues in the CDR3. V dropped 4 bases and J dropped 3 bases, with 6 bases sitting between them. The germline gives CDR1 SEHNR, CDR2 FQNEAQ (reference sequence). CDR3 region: CASSYGDTEAFF. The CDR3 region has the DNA TGTGCCAGCAGCTACGGTGACACTGAAGCTTTCTTT.

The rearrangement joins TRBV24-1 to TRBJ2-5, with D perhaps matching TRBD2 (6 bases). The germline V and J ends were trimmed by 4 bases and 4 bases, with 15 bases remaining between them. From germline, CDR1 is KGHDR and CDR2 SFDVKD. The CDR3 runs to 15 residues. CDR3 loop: CATSDPVLATETQYF. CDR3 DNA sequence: TGTGCCACCAGTGACCCCGTGCTAGCGACAGAGACCCAGTACTTC.

The CDR3 nucleotides are TGTGCCTGGAGTCTTCCGGGGGGGGGAGGCAATCAGCCCCAGCATTTT. Amino acids: CAWSLPGGGGNQPQHF. The V call is TRBV30, the J call TRBJ1-5; TRBD1 might be the D (5 bases). Per germline, CDR1 GTSNPN and CDR2 SVGIG (reference sequence). Trimming removed 2 bases from V and 2 bases from J, with 16 bases in between. The CDR3 sequence is 16 residues long.